This TCR beta chain was sequenced during a study of post-analysis software for immune sequencing data. Study observations and caveats: Roughly 5 TRBV segments, TRBV5-6, TRBV5-1 and TRBV20-1 among them, were found more frequent in patients than controls. When the samples were clustered directly with F measure, those that had been prepared in the same batch showed strong co-clustering.

The TCR beta cDNA libraries carried unique molecular identifiers. TCRdb re-derived calls from the PCR reads in MiXCR, one entry per CDR3 protein. In the table there are about 430,000 distinct CDR3 sequences, approximately 42% of which are singletons. With respect to this clonotype: Its antigen remains unidentified.

Germline values: CDR1 LGHNA, CDR2 YSLEER. This CDR3 contains 15 residues. The source of this sequence is a girl aged 2 to 9 with multiple sclerosis. The sample comprised blood. This chain links TRBV4-3 with TRBJ2-5; 12 bases are a match to TRBD2. The better agreement between TRBJ2-7 and the DNA end casts doubt on the J call. CDR3 coding DNA: TGCGCCAGCAGCCATGCCGCGACTAGCGGGAGCGAGCAGTACTTC. This translates into CASSHAATSGSEQYF.